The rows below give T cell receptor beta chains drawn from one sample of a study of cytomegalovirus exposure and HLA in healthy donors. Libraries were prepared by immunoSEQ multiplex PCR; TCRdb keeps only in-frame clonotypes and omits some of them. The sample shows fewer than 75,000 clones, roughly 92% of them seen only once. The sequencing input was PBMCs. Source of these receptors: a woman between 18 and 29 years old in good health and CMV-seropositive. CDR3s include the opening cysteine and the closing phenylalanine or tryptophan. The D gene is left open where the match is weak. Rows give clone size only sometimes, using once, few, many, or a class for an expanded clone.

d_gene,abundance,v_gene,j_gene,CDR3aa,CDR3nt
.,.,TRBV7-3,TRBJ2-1,CASSLHREEQFF,TGTGCCAGCAGCTTACATCGGGAGGAGCAGTTCTTC
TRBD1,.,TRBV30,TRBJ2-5,CAFYRGRDTQETQYF,TGTGCCTTCTACAGGGGACGGGATACACAAGAGACCCAGTACTTC
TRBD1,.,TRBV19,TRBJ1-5,CASSGTGGSNQPQHF,TGTGCCAGTAGCGGGACAGGGGGCAGCAATCAGCCCCAGCATTTT
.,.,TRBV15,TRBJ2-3,CATSREQYTQYF,TGTGCCACCAGCAGAGAACAATATACGCAGTATTTT
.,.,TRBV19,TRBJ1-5,CASSLSTGPQPQHF,TGTGCCAGTAGTTTATCGACAGGACCTCAGCCCCAGCATTTT
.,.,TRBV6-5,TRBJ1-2,CASSYSPDFGSYGYTF,TGTGCCAGCAGTTACTCCCCCGACTTCGGTAGCTATGGCTACACCTTC
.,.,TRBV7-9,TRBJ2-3,CASSLVLAADTQYF,TGTGCCAGCAGCTTAGTACTAGCCGCAGATACGCAGTATTTT
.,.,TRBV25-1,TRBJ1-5,CASSVHHSNQPQHF,TGTGCCAGCAGTGTCCATCATAGCAATCAGCCCCAGCATTTT
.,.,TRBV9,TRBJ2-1,CASSTGQPGVFF,TGTGCCAGCAGCACAGGACAGCCCGGGGTGTTCTTC
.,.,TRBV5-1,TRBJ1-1,CASSLEGRGLTEAFF,TGCGCCAGCAGCTTGGAAGGCAGGGGCCTCACTGAAGCTTTCTTT
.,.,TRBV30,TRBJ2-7,CAWSVWGDGNYEQYF,TGTGCCTGGAGTGTCTGGGGGGACGGAAATTACGAGCAGTACTTC
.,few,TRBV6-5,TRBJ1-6,CASSPDGGARVPLHF,TGTGCCAGCAGTCCGGACGGCGGGGCCCGGGTGCCCCTCCACTTT
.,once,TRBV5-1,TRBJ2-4,CASNLGTENIQYF,TGCGCCAGCAACTTAGGGACTGAAAACATTCAGTACTTC
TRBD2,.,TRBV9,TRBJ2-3,CASSVGITSGATDTQYF,TGTGCCAGCAGCGTAGGAATTACTAGCGGGGCTACAGATACGCAGTATTTT
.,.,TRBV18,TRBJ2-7,CASSPSQTYEQYF,TGTGCCAGCTCACCTTCCCAGACTTACGAGCAGTACTTC
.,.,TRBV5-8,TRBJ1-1,CASSWGGGTEAFF,TGTGCCAGCAGTTGGGGGGGAGGCACTGAAGCTTTCTTT
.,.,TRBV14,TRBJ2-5,CASSQEGRQGTIQETQYF,TGTGCCAGCAGCCAAGAAGGTAGACAGGGGACTATACAAGAGACCCAGTACTTC
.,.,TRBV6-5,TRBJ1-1,CASSYARGAEAFF,TGTGCCAGCAGTTACGCGCGAGGCGCTGAAGCTTTCTTT
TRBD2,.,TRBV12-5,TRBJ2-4,CASGPRDYQNIQYF,TGTGCTAGTGGTCCCCGGGACTATCAAAACATTCAGTACTTC
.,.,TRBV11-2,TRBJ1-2,CASSLGLGYTF,TGTGCCAGCAGCTTAGGTCTTGGCTACACCTTC
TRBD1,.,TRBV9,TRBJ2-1,CASSASLAGQGRFF,TGTGCCAGCAGCGCCTCACTCGCTGGACAGGGAAGATTCTTC
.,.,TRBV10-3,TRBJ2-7,CAITEGETRSSYEQYF,TGTGCCATTACGGAAGGTGAGACAAGAAGCTCCTACGAGCAGTACTTC
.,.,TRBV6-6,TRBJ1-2,CASTLGQNYGYTF,TGTGCCAGCACCCTCGGACAGAACTATGGCTACACCTTC
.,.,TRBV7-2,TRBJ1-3,CASSLEVRPTSGNTIYF,TGTGCCAGCAGCTTAGAGGTCAGGCCGACCTCTGGAAACACCATATATTTT
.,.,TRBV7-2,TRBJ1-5,CASSLGVHPRRDTPQHF,TGTGCCAGCAGCTTAGGTGTTCATCCGCGAAGGGACACTCCCCAGCATTTT
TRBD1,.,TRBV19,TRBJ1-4,CATQDRGQNEKLFF,TGTGCCACCCAGGACAGGGGCCAAAATGAAAAACTGTTTTTT
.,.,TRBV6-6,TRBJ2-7,CASSYGGATYEQYF,TGTGCCAGCAGTTACGGAGGGGCCACCTACGAGCAGTACTTC
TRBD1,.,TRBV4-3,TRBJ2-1,CASSQGDRAEQFF,TGCGCCAGCAGCCAAGGGGACAGAGCTGAGCAGTTCTTC
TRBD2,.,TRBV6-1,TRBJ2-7,CASSAPPSGLASYEQYF,TGTGCCAGCAGTGCACCACCTTCTGGACTAGCTTCATACGAGCAGTACTTC
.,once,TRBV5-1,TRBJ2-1,CASSFLTNEQFF,TGCGCCAGCAGCTTCCTAACTAATGAGCAGTTCTTC
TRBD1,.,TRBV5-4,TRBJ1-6,CASSTRTGADSPLHF,TGTGCCAGCAGCACGAGGACAGGGGCGGATTCACCCCTCCACTTT
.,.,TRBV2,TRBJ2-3,CASRSDGIWEPDTQYF,TGTGCCAGCAGGAGCGATGGGATTTGGGAGCCAGATACGCAGTATTTT
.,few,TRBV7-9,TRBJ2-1,CASSRSLLEVNEQFF,TGTGCCAGCAGCCGATCCCTTCTAGAAGTCAATGAGCAGTTCTTC
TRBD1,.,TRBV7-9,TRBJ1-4,CASNDGDRTNEKLFF,TGTGCCAGCAACGACGGGGACAGAACAAATGAAAAACTGTTTTTT
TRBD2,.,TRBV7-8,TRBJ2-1,CASSQRLAGTVEQFF,TGTGCCAGCAGTCAAAGACTAGCGGGGACTGTTGAGCAGTTCTTC
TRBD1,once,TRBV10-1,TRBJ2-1,CASSAGQGEGLYNEQFF,TGCGCCAGCAGCGCCGGACAGGGTGAGGGACTTTACAATGAGCAGTTCTTC
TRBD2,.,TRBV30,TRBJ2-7,CAWSDIAGGDEQYF,TGTGCCTGGAGCGATATAGCGGGAGGGGACGAGCAGTACTTC
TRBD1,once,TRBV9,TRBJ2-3,CASSVGDRVRSDTQYF,TGTGCCAGCAGCGTAGGGGACAGGGTCCGGTCAGATACGCAGTATTTT
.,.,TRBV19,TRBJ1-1,CASSTGRGAFF,TGTGCCAGTAGTACGGGGCGGGGAGCTTTCTTT
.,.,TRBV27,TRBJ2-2,CASSLSNRLSGELFF,TGTGCCAGCAGTTTATCAAACAGGCTTTCAGGGGAGCTGTTTTTT